One T cell receptor (beta chain) is described in this entry. What antigen it recognizes has not been identified. Base qualities are missing; no much larger clone stands one base away. These data originate in a study of shared clonotypes between healthy human individuals (dated by TCRdb to about 2020). Some background on the complete study: A few men and two women, aged 18 to 49 years, made up the cohort. Different laboratories and diverse techniques were used to prepare libraries and sequence TCR repertoires, to increase sequencing depth and limit assay-specific biases. Between about 0.94 and 8.9 billion PBMCs per donor were obtained by leukapheresis. For each donor, CD4 naive and CD4 memory were each run on three plates, CD8 naive on two plates, and CD8 memory on one plate. To estimate repertoire size and how much clonotypes are shared between individuals, the study performed deep sequencing of blood TCR repertoires from 4 to 6 healthy adults. Overall study outcomes, separate from this receptor: Based on pairwise subsampling, the degree of clonotype sharing among donors was expected to be affected by sequencing depth. About 5% of naive CD4, 3.5% of naive CD8, 2.3% of memory CD4, and 0.4% of memory CD8 clonotypes were shared across several donors. Higher generation probabilities were observed for clonotypes shared by all four sorted-subset donors than for non-shared clonotypes. Sampling was restricted to blood, and TCR repertoires in tissue are likely to differ from TCR repertoires in blood. Rarefaction of sorted-subset datasets indicated incomplete sequencing despite the large sequencing depth. Estimated clonotype richness was generally larger for naive than for memory subsets. The genetic and exposure-history diversity represented was limited by the small number of donors.

The germline V gene (reference sequence) sets CDR1 to PRHDT and CDR2 to FYEKMQ. V is cut by 5 bases and J by 6 bases, and the space between the germline ends is 11 bases. From cysteine to phenylalanine, the CDR3 is 12 amino acids long. The CDR3 DNA has 36 bases and is translated from base 1. Using the deep immunoSEQ assay, TCR CDR3 regions were amplified from genomic DNA by multiplex PCR. Genomic DNA extracted from each cell subset was distributed evenly over all wells of several immunoSEQ 96-well plates, and each plate served as one replicate. Each replicate PCR for sorted subsets received around 210 ng genomic DNA, equal to 30,000 or so T cell genomes. The purified libraries were quantified using a Qubit 3.0 fluorometer, sized with a Bioanalyzer 2100, and then quantified again using the KAPA Library Quantification kit. Every immunoSEQ 96-well plate was sequenced on a dedicated single-read 150-cycle Illumina NextSeq 550 flow cell. The study's own analysis went as follows. Because the immunoSEQ output included only junctional sequences and no quality scores, the filtering could not be the same as the filtering used for full-length reads. Sequences were annotated with PyIR, a Python wrapper for IgBLAST v1.9, and V/J genes and CDR3 were assigned using IMGT germline references. Reads were filtered out if the reads had weak V/J assignments (E-value above 1e-6), no CDR3, stop codons, out-of-frame junctions, or ambiguous translated residues. V3J clonotypes were defined as sequences sharing the same inferred V gene, J gene, and CDR3 amino acid sequence. Percentage overlap between repertoires was calculated by dividing the number of shared unique clonotypes by the size of the smaller repertoire. Richness of each repertoire was evaluated using RTK rarefaction, the Chao1 estimator, and Recon v2.1 estimates of unobserved clonotypes. Generation probabilities were computed with OLGA for all TCRbeta clonotypes obtained by the gDNA method from several donors. TCRdb holds this immuneACCESS table with in-frame rearrangements only. Some clones are missing; in checked studies, unresolved V genes explain under half, and the rest has no known cause. V and J calls and clone size are copied from that table; D and trimming were computed from the DNA. This sample comprises some 2,000,000 clones, about 95% of them detected only once. The ten biggest clones cover 0.85% to 1.3% of the sample.

CD8 naive samples consisted of CD45RO-negative cells that were positively selected for CCR7, yielding a CD45RA+CCR7+ population without TemRA cells. The donors were healthy, HIV-negative adults with no recently reported acute infections or vaccinations. Only Caucasian adults living in Nashville, Tennessee, USA were represented among the donors. Blood was collected by leukapheresis, and PBMCs were isolated by Ficoll-Histopaque density gradient centrifugation and then cryopreserved in liquid nitrogen vapor phase. Purity and quantity of every magnetically sorted T cell population were checked by analytical flow cytometry. From each sorted fraction, genomic DNA was isolated and quantified by UV absorbance on a Nanodrop 2000c.

Recombination linked TRBV13 to TRBJ2-7; the D gene is not confidently resolved. This TCR came from a man between 18 and 29 years old in good health. Sequencing was done on a sample of naive CD8+ T cells sorted from blood. The cell subset or site label, read with the paper, signifies: CD45RA+CCR7+. For the CDR3, the sequence is CASSKGYSEQYF. DNA sequence: TGTGCCAGCAGCAAAGGGTATAGCGAGCAGTACTTC.